This T cell receptor beta chain is from a study of cytomegalovirus exposure and HLA in healthy donors. Study outcomes and limitations: Both high specificity and high sensitivity reportedly marked the classifier's diagnosis of cytomegalovirus status. The CMV antigen specificity of three CMV-associated chains was confirmed through in vitro analysis. Overall, approximately 150 TCR beta chains were annotated as cytomegalovirus-associated.

Germline V gene data show CDR1 as LNHDA and CDR2 as SQIVND (reference sequence). V was pared by 7 bases and J by 8 bases, with 17 bases between. The CDR3 runs to 13 residues. Sequenced by immunoSEQ multiplex PCR; TCRdb stores in-frame clones only, minus some. The data show approximately 120,000 clones, with approximately 92% seen just once and about 1% held by the top ten. Notes on this clone: Its target is not known.

The V and J genes are TRBV19 and TRBJ1-2; D unresolved. The sequence derives from a woman aged 18-29 years in good health and CMV-seronegative. The sequencing input was PBMCs. CDR3 amino acids: CASTRRREEGYTF. In nucleotides, the CDR3 is TGTGCCAGTACCCGCAGGAGGGAAGAAGGCTACACCTTC.